The 7 T cell receptor beta chains listed next were all sequenced from one sample in a study of T-cell reconstitution after alpha-beta-depleted transplantation in children. TCRbeta library preparation incorporated unique molecular identifiers. TCRdb reprocessed the PCR reads via MiXCR and lists one record per CDR3 protein. The sample shows over 550,000 distinct CDR3 sequences, over 9.5% of them seen only once. The sequences come from PBMCs from the stem cell graft donor, collected from the stem cell graft. The source of these receptors is a human donor who donated a stem cell graft to a child with acute myeloid leukemia.

This clonotype was detected many times. The genes are TRBV5-6 and TRBJ2-5; 7 nucleotides agree with TRBD2. CDR3 size: 17 residues. The V and J ends lost 0 bases and 0 bases, in that order; junction bases with no gene match: 8. Germline lookup yields CDR1 SGHDT and CDR2 YYEEEE. The CDR3: CASSLATASGYQETQYF. The CDR3 DNA follows: TGTGCCAGCAGCTTGGCCACGGCTAGCGGATACCAAGAGACCCAGTACTTC.

This clonotype was detected only a few times. The chain carries TRBV5-1 and TRBJ2-7, with D possibly matching TRBD1 (6 bases). V shed 4 bases and J shed 1 base, with 12 bases lying between them. In germline, CDR1 is SGHRS, CDR2 YFSETQ. There are 14 residues in the CDR3. The CDR3 bases are TGCGCCAGCAGCGAACAGGGTTTATCCTACGAGCAGTACTTC. Its protein product is CASSEQGLSYEQYF. The full variable domain, in which reference TRBV5-1 and TRBJ2-7 provide the parts outside the CDR3, is KAGVTQTPRYLIKTRGQQVTLSCSPISGHRSVSWYQQTPGQGLQFLFEYFSETQRNKGNFPGRFSGRQFSNSRSEMNVSTLELGDSALYLCASSEQGLSYEQYFGPGTRLTVT.

The J gene is TRBJ1-6, the V gene TRBV7-2; D gene unclear. This CDR3 spans 13 amino acids. Germline V gene data show CDR1 as SGHTA and CDR2 as FQGNSA. The V end lost 0 bases, the J end lost 9 bases, and 6 bases lay between the germline ends. The CDR3 bases are TGTGCCAGCAGCTTAGCGGGATTTTCACCCCTCCACTTT. Translation gives CASSLAGFSPLHF.

V and J are TRBV6-2 or TRBV6-3 and TRBJ2-5, with TRBD1 matching over 9 bases. The CDR3 runs 15 residues. The germline gives CDR1 MNHEY, CDR2 SVGEGT. V shed 6 bases and J 2 bases; nucleotides not matched to a gene: 7. The CDR3 coding sequence is TGTGCCAGCAGAACGGACAGGGGATTACAAGAGACCCAGTACTTC. This gives the protein CASRTDRGLQETQYF.

This rearrangement joins TRBV30 to TRBJ1-5; TRBD1 is a possible D gene (5 bases). Germline CDR1 reads GTSNPN; CDR2 reads SVGIG (reference sequence). The CDR3 has 16 amino acids. Trimming left V 2 bases short and J 6 bases short, with 20 bases between. This CDR3 reads CAWSLEARQGSQPQHF. For the CDR3, the DNA is TGTGCCTGGAGTTTGGAGGCGAGGCAGGGAAGTCAGCCCCAGCATTTT.

This clonotype was seen at least ten times. This rearrangement joins TRBV2 to TRBJ1-5; perhaps TRBD1 as D (5 bases). The CDR3 covers 16 residues. Germline V gene data show CDR1 as SNHLY and CDR2 as FYNNEI. V was trimmed by 7 bases and J by 5 bases, leaving 21 bases between them. The CDR3 region is CASTTTGRFEDQPQHF. The CDR3 DNA sequence: TGTGCCAGCACCACAACAGGTCGGTTTGAGGATCAGCCCCAGCATTTT.

Ten or more counts support this clonotype. The chain links TRBV20-1 to TRBJ2-7; 10 bases agree with TRBD1. CDR1 and CDR2 (germline): DFQATT, SNEGSKA (reference sequence). The CDR3 contains 15 residues. V dropped 4 bases and J dropped 3; count of bases not matched to a gene: 9. The CDR3 DNA reads as TGCAGTGCTACCGGGACAGGGGTTGGGGTCTACGAGCAGTACTTC. It yields the protein CSATGTGVGVYEQYF.